These 27 T cell receptor beta chains originate from one sample sequenced in a study of blood T cells in healthy people across ages. The authors ran a second PCR of about 6 to 11 cycles using a sample-barcoded 5' primer and a J-beta primer mix. Each CDR3 protein gets one entry after TCRdb re-called the 5' RACE reads with MiXCR. The table shows 2 million or so distinct CDR3 sequences, with about 50% occurring only once. Source material: blood. These receptors all come from a middle-aged woman in good health.

This clonotype was seen a few times. The chain combines TRBV5-1 with TRBJ2-3; D possibly corresponds to TRBD2 (6 bases). This CDR3 is built from 13 residues. Germline lookup yields CDR1 SGHRS and CDR2 YFSETQ. V lost 4 bases and J 7 bases, leaving 13 bases between the germline ends. The CDR3 protein is CASSLGTAYTQYF. CDR3 sequence (DNA): TGCGCCAGCAGCCTCGGGACTGCCTATACGCAGTATTTT.

The chain links TRBV20-1 to TRBJ2-5, with a weak D call TRBD1 (5 bases). The J call is uncertain, as TRBJ2-7 better fits the DNA end. The CDR3 sequence is 16 residues long. The germline gives CDR1 DFQATT, CDR2 SNEGSKA (reference sequence). The CDR3: CSASSQFVGLPYEQYF. In DNA, the CDR3 is TGCAGTGCTAGTAGTCAATTCGTGGGGCTCCCCTACGAGCAGTACTTC.

The J gene is TRBJ2-1, the V gene TRBV29-1; TRBD2 aligns across 10 bases. Losses at the gene ends were 8 bases for V and 8 bases for J; bases not matched to a gene: 9. Germline CDR1 reads SQVTM; CDR2 reads ANQGSEA. CDR3 length: 13 residues. The CDR3 region is CSTRAGGLDEQFF. The CDR3 nucleotides are TGCAGCACCAGAGCGGGGGGGCTTGATGAGCAGTTCTTC.

This clonotype was seen only a few times. The chain employs TRBV6-1 and TRBJ2-5, with 16 bases fitting TRBD2. With V trimmed by 5 bases and J by 2 bases, 5 bases remained unmatched. The germline CDR1 and CDR2 sequences are MNHNS and SASEGT. There are 17 residues in the CDR3. The CDR3 loop is CASSPGTSGGVQETQYF. The CDR3, as DNA: TGTGCCAGCAGTCCCGGGACTAGCGGGGGGGTTCAAGAGACCCAGTACTTC.

V and J are TRBV6-5 and TRBJ1-6; no clear D gene. In germline, CDR1 is MNHEY, CDR2 SVGAGI. The CDR3 spans 11 residues. The ends were cut back, 8 bases at V and 10 bases at J, with 9 bases in the middle. DNA for the CDR3: TGTGCCAGCGGCGCGGGGTCACCCCTCCACTTT. Encoded protein: CASGAGSPLHF.

This clonotype was seen repeatedly, ten times or more. The J gene is TRBJ2-3, the V gene TRBV6-2 or TRBV6-3, with a weak D call TRBD2 (5 bases). V was trimmed by 3 bases and J by 0 bases, leaving 7 bases between them. Germline loops: CDR1 MNHEY, CDR2 SVGEGT. The CDR3 loop spans 14 amino acids. CDR3 in amino acids: CASSYRGSTDTQYF. The CDR3 coding sequence is TGTGCCAGCAGTTATCGGGGAAGCACAGATACGCAGTATTTT.

The V and J genes are TRBV15 and TRBJ2-3, with TRBD2 identical over 8 bases. Looked up from germline, CDR1 is LNHNV and CDR2 is YYDKDF (reference sequence). This CDR3 region has 16 residues. Trimming cost V 2 bases and J 1 base; bases outside gene matches: 5. CDR3 sequence: CATSRPSGGGTDTQYF. As DNA, the CDR3 is TGTGCCACCAGCAGACCGAGCGGGGGTGGCACAGATACGCAGTATTTT.

V is TRBV27 and J is TRBJ2-7; maybe TRBD1 (5 bases). This CDR3 is built from 13 residues. Germline loops: CDR1 MNHEY, CDR2 SMNVEV (reference sequence). V lost 7 bases to trimming and J lost 3 bases, with 13 bases between them. CDR3 sequence (DNA): TGTGCCAGCACCCAGCAAGACAGCTACGAGCAGTACTTC. Residues: CASTQQDSYEQYF.

This clonotype was detected only a few times. This chain connects TRBV27 to TRBJ2-3, with D tentatively TRBD2 (7 bases). Trimming stripped 8 bases from V and 6 bases from J, with 15 bases between. Per germline, CDR1 MNHEY and CDR2 SMNVEV (reference sequence). CDR3 size: 13 residues. The CDR3 DNA reads as TGTGCCAGCGGGGGGCTAGCGGTCGATACGCAGTATTTT. Translated, it gives CASGGLAVDTQYF.

This clonotype was observed a handful of times. The chain has TRBV6-2 or TRBV6-3 and TRBJ2-5; 10 bases align to TRBD1. V lost 2 bases and J lost 7; bases outside the gene matches: 10. The CDR3 consists of 16 residues. Germline V lookup: CDR1 MNHEY, CDR2 SVGEGT. The CDR3 sequence is CASSYRGTGDRGTQYF. The CDR3 nucleotides read TGTGCCAGCAGTTACCGCGGGACAGGGGATCGTGGGACCCAGTACTTC.

The rearrangement joins TRBV20-1 to TRBJ1-2; the match to TRBD1 covers 9 bases. The germline V gene has CDR1 DFQATT and CDR2 SNEGSKA (reference sequence). The CDR3 length is 13 residues. J gave up 10 bases and V 5 bases, and 11 bases lay outside the gene matches. CDR3 sequence reads: CSAHPGQGPYYTF. The DNA of the CDR3 is TGCAGTGCTCATCCGGGACAGGGTCCGTACTACACCTTC.

This clonotype was detected a few times. This chain links TRBV6-6 with TRBJ2-4, with D perhaps TRBD1 (6 bases). The V end was cut by 6 bases, the J end by 13 bases, with 25 bases between. CDR1 and CDR2 from the germline V gene are MNHNY and SVGAGI (reference sequence). This CDR3 spans 15 amino acids. This chain's CDR3 is CASSPPTAAPGQQYF. The CDR3 bases are TGTGCCAGCAGCCCCCCGACGGCTGCCCCCGGACAGCAGTACTTC.

V and J are TRBV29-1 and TRBJ2-7, with no clear D. Per germline, CDR1 SQVTM and CDR2 ANQGSEA. The CDR3 sequence is 11 residues long. V shed 7 bases and J shed 2 bases, with 9 bases lying between them. Here the CDR3 reads CSGLEAYEQYF. Here the CDR3 DNA reads TGCAGCGGTCTCGAGGCCTACGAGCAGTACTTC.

The J gene is TRBJ1-2, the V gene TRBV4-3, with a weak D call TRBD1 (6 bases). The V gene lost 0 bases and the J gene lost 4 bases, with 21 bases spanning the gap. Germline V gene sequence: CDR1 LGHNA, CDR2 YSLEER. The CDR3 is 18 amino acids. The CDR3, as DNA: TGCGCCAGCAGCCAAGATTCCCAGGGGTGGGAAGTGGGCTATGGCTACACCTTC. Its translation: CASSQDSQGWEVGYGYTF.

The V call is TRBV3-1, the J call TRBJ1-3; no firm D call. The CDR3 runs 19 residues. V lost 1 base, J lost 7 bases, and 26 bases lay in between. Germline CDR1 is LGHDT and CDR2 is YNNKEL (reference sequence). The CDR3 DNA sequence: TGTGCCAGCAGCCAAGGAGTGGCCAGTTTCTTGAACGCCGACAACACCATATATTTT. This gives the protein CASSQGVASFLNADNTIYF.

The CDR3 sequence: CASSLTLTTYEQYF. CDR3 DNA: TGTGCCAGCAGCCTGACTTTGACTACCTACGAGCAGTACTTC. The rearrangement joins TRBV14 to TRBJ2-7; D may be TRBD2 (5 bases). In germline, CDR1 is SGHDN, CDR2 FVKESK. V lost 4 bases and J lost 2, with 12 bases in between. This CDR3 is 14 amino acids long.

The chain is built from TRBV12-3 or TRBV12-4 and TRBJ2-7; D is possibly TRBD2 (6 bases). This CDR3 spans 15 amino acids. V dropped 6 bases and J dropped 5 bases, with 20 bases sitting between them. The CDR3 DNA sequence: TGTGCCAGCAGCGCACCCGGGAGAGGATGGGACGAGCAGTACTTC. Amino acid sequence: CASSAPGRGWDEQYF.

CDR3 nucleotides: TGCAGCGTTGCATGGGACTTGAGGGAGGGCGAGCAGTACTTC. Protein sequence: CSVAWDLREGEQYF. This chain joins TRBV29-1 and TRBJ2-4, with TRBD2 identical over 7 bases. The tail of the sequence fits TRBJ2-7 better, so the J call may be wrong. The CDR3 covers 14 residues. CDR1 is SQVTM and CDR2 is ANQGSEA in the germline V gene.

The chain employs TRBV6-5 and TRBJ2-5, with D perhaps matching TRBD2 (5 bases). The germline V and J ends were trimmed by 4 bases and 1 base, with 10 bases remaining between them. Germline V gene lookup returns CDR1 MNHEY and CDR2 SVGAGI. This CDR3 comprises 14 residues. Written as DNA, the CDR3 is TGTGCCAGCAGTTCCTTTGGACTCCAAGAGACCCAGTACTTC. Its protein product is CASSSFGLQETQYF.

On this clonotype itself: A much larger clone lies one base from this, so it may be a read error. The V gene is TRBV6-1, the J gene TRBJ2-3, with D perhaps being TRBD1 or TRBD2 (5 bases each). With 6 bases removed from V and 2 bases from J, the gap between germline ends came to 12 bases. This CDR3 comprises 14 residues. CDR1 and CDR2 from the germline V gene are MNHNS and SASEGT. The DNA of the CDR3 is TGTGCCAGCAGACTACTAGGGACCACAGATACGCAGTATTTT. Its protein is CASRLLGTTDTQYF.

This chain links TRBV12-3 or TRBV12-4 with TRBJ2-2; D possibly uses TRBD1 or TRBD2 (6 bases each). There are 14 residues in the CDR3. Trimming left V 6 bases short and J 4 bases short, with 12 bases between. CDR3 sequence: CASRAGHSTGELFF. For the CDR3, the DNA is TGTGCCAGCAGGGCGGGACACTCCACCGGGGAGCTGTTTTTT.

A few counts support this clonotype. V is TRBV28 and J is TRBJ2-4, with TRBD2 matching over 7 bases. This CDR3 contains 16 residues. J lost 0 bases, V lost 8 bases, and 10 bases had no gene match. The germline V gene encodes CDR1 MDHEN and CDR2 SYDVKM. CDR3 sequence (DNA): TGTGCCAGCCAAGGACTAGGAGGACTAGCCAAAAACATTCAGTACTTC. Protein sequence: CASQGLGGLAKNIQYF.

This clonotype showed up just a few times. J is TRBJ2-1 and V is TRBV28; 10 positions agree with TRBD2. CDR1 is MDHEN, CDR2 SYDVKM, per germline. V was pared by 5 bases and J by 4 bases, with 5 bases of the junction left unmatched. The CDR3 consists of 15 residues. In nucleotides, the CDR3 is TGTGCCAGCAGTGAGCGGGGGGGGTTATACAATGAGCAGTTCTTC. Translating it yields CASSERGGLYNEQFF.

A few counts support this clonotype. The chain carries TRBV4-3 and TRBJ2-4; D may correspond to TRBD1 or TRBD2 (7 bases each). The J call may be incorrect, as the DNA end agrees better with TRBJ2-7. This CDR3 has 16 amino acids. Germline CDR1 reads LGHNA; CDR2 reads YSLEER. As DNA, the CDR3 is TGCGCCAGCAGCCAAGCAGGGGGGGATAAGGCCTACGAGCAGTACTTC. It translates to CASSQAGGDKAYEQYF.

The DNA of the CDR3 is TGTGCCAGCAGTGAGGAGCAGCAGAATTCACCCCTCCACTTT. This encodes CASSEEQQNSPLHF. The V call is TRBV25-1, the J call TRBJ1-6, with D unresolved. Germline V gene lookup returns CDR1 MGHDK and CDR2 SYGVNS. This CDR3 spans 14 amino acids. Between the trimmed V and J ends, which lost 3 bases and 7 bases, there was a span of 10 bases. Together with reference TRBV25-1 and TRBJ1-6, the CDR3 gives the full variable domain: EADIYQTPRYLVIGTGKKITLECSQTMGHDKMYWYQQDPGMELHLIHYSYGVNSTEKGDLSSESTVSRIRTEHFPLTLESARPSHTSQYLCASSEEQQNSPLHFGNGTRLTVT.

The chain uses TRBV11-1 and TRBJ2-5; no clear D. This CDR3 comprises 15 residues. V shed 1 base and J shed 0 bases, with 9 bases lying between them. Germline V gene sequence: CDR1 SGHAT, CDR2 FQDESV (reference sequence). The CDR3 nucleotides are TGTGCCAGCAGCTTAGGGAAACTAAACCAAGAGACCCAGTACTTC. Translated: CASSLGKLNQETQYF.

The chain joins TRBV6-1 to TRBJ1-5; 9 bases align to TRBD1. J was trimmed by 0 bases and V by 6 bases; bases with no gene match: 9. The CDR3 has 17 amino acids. Germline assignment: CDR1 MNHNS and CDR2 SASEGT. CDR3: CASRITGGANSNQPQHF. In DNA, the CDR3 is TGTGCCAGCAGGATAACAGGGGGCGCGAATAGCAATCAGCCCCAGCATTTT.